This TCR beta chain derives from a study of blood T cells in healthy people across ages. Study details: Template switching caught about one barcoded beta molecule for each two T cells. Study-level findings and limits: TCR beta diversity was tightly associated with the proportion of naive T cells.

A note on this clonotype: Its antigen is not identified.

The CDR3 is 15 residues long. Per germline, CDR1 SGHAT and CDR2 FQNNGV. The germline V and J ends were trimmed by 4 bases and 4 bases, with 16 bases remaining between them. A sample-barcoded 5' primer and a J-beta primer mix were used in a second PCR of roughly 6 to 11 cycles. Every sample produced at least 2.5 million CDR3-containing paired-end reads. One entry per CDR3 protein results from TCRdb running MiXCR on the 5' RACE reads. The data show about 750,000 distinct CDR3 sequences, with roughly 53% seen just once and around 40% held by the top ten. Sequenced: blood. The chain carries TRBV11-2 and TRBJ1-2; possibly TRBD1 for D (5 bases). This receptor was identified in a man older than 75 in good health. The CDR3 nucleotides read TGTGCCAGCAGCTCCATTCGGGCGGGGCTCTATGGCTACACCTTC. Translation gives CASSSIRAGLYGYTF.